These 28 T cell receptor beta chains were sequenced from one sample in a study of blood T cell repertoires in COVID-19. Sequencing used immunoSEQ multiplex PCR; TCRdb keeps in-frame clones, though not all of them. The table includes approximately 160,000 clones, roughly 86% detected once. Sequences were obtained from peripheral blood. Receptors originate from a man aged 50-59 years with active or convalescent COVID-19.

The V and J genes are TRBV6-6 and TRBJ2-1; 8 nucleotides line up with TRBD1. The CDR3 covers 16 residues. J gave up 4 bases and V 5 bases, and 10 bases lay outside the gene matches. Germline V gives CDR1 MNHNY, CDR2 SVGAGI (reference sequence). The CDR3 sequence is CASSHGLRQGYNEQFF. The CDR3 nucleotides are TGTGCCAGCAGTCATGGCCTTCGACAGGGGTACAATGAGCAGTTCTTC.

The genes are TRBV6-5 and TRBJ1-3; D perhaps matches TRBD1 (6 bases). The CDR3 has 15 residues. V was pared by 2 bases and J by 0 bases, with 8 bases between. The germline V gene has CDR1 MNHEY and CDR2 SVGAGI. CDR3 in amino acids: CASSYRGSSGNTIYF. The CDR3 DNA reads as TGTGCCAGCAGTTACAGGGGGAGCTCTGGAAACACCATATATTTT.

The chain carries TRBV14 and TRBJ1-4, with D hard to call. Trimming took 0 bases from V and 3 from J, leaving 11 bases between them. The CDR3 length is 16 residues. Germline lookup yields CDR1 SGHDN and CDR2 FVKESK. In DNA, the CDR3 is TGTGCCAGCAGCCAAGAACACGGCGGGGCTAATGAAAAACTGTTTTTT. As protein: CASSQEHGGANEKLFF.

This chain uses TRBV6-5 with TRBJ1-1, with D unresolved. The CDR3 contains 12 residues. The germline CDR1 and CDR2 sequences are MNHEY and SVGAGI. Between the trimmed V and J ends, which lost 6 bases and 1 base, there was a span of 6 bases. The CDR3 nucleotides read TGTGCCAGCAGGCAGCGGAACACTGAAGCTTTCTTT. Amino acids: CASRQRNTEAFF.

This chain uses TRBV4-3 with TRBJ1-6, with D possibly being TRBD1 (6 bases). CDR3 length: 15 amino acids. V was clipped by 4 bases and J by 5 bases, with 12 bases between them. CDR1 is LGHNA and CDR2 is YSLEER in the germline V gene. The CDR3 loop is CASSRAGQHNSPLHF. For the CDR3, the DNA is TGCGCCAGCAGCCGGGCAGGACAGCATAATTCACCCCTCCACTTT.

J is TRBJ2-1 and V is TRBV30; 11 nucleotides agree with TRBD2. The CDR3 is 14 residues long. The germline V gene has CDR1 GTSNPN and CDR2 SVGIG (reference sequence). Trimming took 8 bases from V and 4 from J; bases not matched to a gene: 7. The chain's CDR3 is CAGTWTSGYNEQFF. The CDR3 nucleotides are TGTGCCGGGACCTGGACTAGCGGGTACAATGAGCAGTTCTTC.

The J gene is TRBJ1-1, the V gene TRBV7-2; D remains unclear. Germline loops: CDR1 SGHTA, CDR2 FQGNSA. V was pared by 2 bases and J by 4 bases, with 11 bases between. There are 14 residues in the CDR3. Here the CDR3 reads CASSLFLVSTEAFF. The CDR3 DNA is TGTGCCAGCAGCTTATTTCTGGTGAGCACTGAAGCTTTCTTT.

The genes are TRBV19 and TRBJ2-1, with 10 bases lining up with TRBD2. The V gene's germline CDR1 is LNHDA and CDR2 SQIVND (reference sequence). CDR3 length: 18 amino acids. J lost 2 bases, V lost 3 bases, and 10 bases had no gene match. The CDR3 loop reads CASSIRLVAGGPYNEQFF. Here the CDR3 DNA reads TGTGCCAGTAGTATTCGTCTGGTAGCGGGGGGTCCCTACAATGAGCAGTTCTTC.

The V and J genes are TRBV7-2 and TRBJ2-5; TRBD2 agrees at 13 bases. Germline V lookup: CDR1 SGHTA, CDR2 FQGNSA. CDR3 size: 16 residues. Trimming at V came to 8 bases and at J to 4 bases, leaving 10 bases not matched to a gene. CDR3: CASHTSGRAQGETQYF. The CDR3, as DNA: TGTGCCAGCCATACTAGCGGGAGGGCCCAAGGAGAGACCCAGTACTTC. The entire variable domain, with the rest obtained from reference TRBV7-2 and TRBJ2-5, is as follows: GAGVSQSPSNKVTEKGKDVELRCDPISGHTALYWYRQSLGQGLEFLIYFQGNSAPDKSGLPSDRFSAERTGGSVSTLTIQRTQQEDSAVYLCASHTSGRAQGETQYFGPGTRLLVL.

The chain has TRBV4-1 and TRBJ2-4; 8 bases are a match to TRBD1. V shed 0 bases, J shed 8 bases, and the junction held 3 bases outside the gene matches. The V gene's germline CDR1 is MGHRA and CDR2 YSYEKL. The CDR3 contains 14 residues. The CDR3 DNA sequence: TGCGCCAGCAGCCAAGATGGACAGGGTGACATTCAGTACTTC. Protein product: CASSQDGQGDIQYF.

The chain is built from TRBV18 and TRBJ1-2; a weak D match, TRBD1 (5 bases). This CDR3 contains 12 residues. Deletions cut 4 bases from V and 8 bases from J, with 11 bases between. Germline CDR1 and CDR2: KGHSH and LQKENI. The CDR3 protein is CASSREGQGYTF. The CDR3, as DNA: TGTGCCAGCTCACGGGAGGGGCAGGGCTACACCTTC. Filled out from reference TRBV18 and TRBJ1-2, the complete variable domain reads NAGVMQNPRHLVRRRGQEARLRCSPMKGHSHVYWYRQLPEEGLKFMVYLQKENIIDESGMPKERFSAEFPKEGPSILRIQQVVRGDSAAYFCASSREGQGYTFGSGTRLTVV.

The V gene is TRBV12-5, the J gene TRBJ2-5; TRBD1 matches at 7 bases. Germline CDR1 reads LGHNT; CDR2 reads FRNRAP. The CDR3 runs 13 residues. V trimming: 1 base; J trimming: 9 bases; junction bases outside the gene matches: 5. The CDR3 reads CASGLATGSAQYF. DNA for the CDR3: TGTGCTAGTGGTTTGGCGACAGGGTCTGCCCAGTACTTC.

The rearrangement links TRBV18 to TRBJ2-5, with D maybe TRBD1 (6 bases). Germline CDR1 reads KGHSH; CDR2 reads LQKENI. The V and J ends lost 6 bases and 3 bases respectively, with 11 bases between them. The CDR3 consists of 13 residues. The CDR3 DNA reads as TGTGCCAGCTCTCCCGACAGGAAAGAGACCCAGTACTTC. Translated: CASSPDRKETQYF.

The chain recombines TRBV11-2 with TRBJ1-3, with 7 positions matching TRBD1. Germline CDR1 SGHAT, CDR2 FQNNGV. The CDR3 covers 16 residues. Trimming cost V 1 base and J 2 bases; bases outside gene matches: 5. CDR3 sequence reads: CASSLVQGVAGNTIYF. In nucleotides, the CDR3 is TGTGCCAGCAGCTTAGTCCAGGGGGTAGCTGGAAACACCATATATTTT.

This chain joins TRBV4-3 and TRBJ2-2, with TRBD1 as a possible D gene (6 bases). The CDR3 runs to 17 residues. V lost 3 bases and J lost 1, with 15 bases in between. The germline V gene has CDR1 LGHNA and CDR2 YSLEER. CDR3 in amino acids: CASSHASPGVNTGELFF. The CDR3 bases are TGCGCCAGCAGCCATGCATCCCCAGGGGTGAACACCGGGGAGCTGTTTTTT.

CDR3 DNA sequence: TGTGCCAGCAGCGAAGGGAGAGGAGGGTACGAAAAACTGTTTTTT. Its translation is CASSEGRGGYEKLFF. The V call is TRBV7-2, the J call TRBJ1-4; D gene uncertain. The V end lost 5 bases, the J end lost 8 bases, and 18 bases lay between the germline ends. Germline CDR1 SGHTA, CDR2 FQGNSA. This CDR3 spans 15 amino acids.

The chain links TRBV7-9 to TRBJ1-5; 9 nucleotides match TRBD1. CDR1 and CDR2 from the germline V gene are SEHNR and FQNEAQ (reference sequence). The CDR3 spans 14 residues. J was trimmed by 4 bases and V by 5 bases; bases with no gene match: 3. This CDR3 reads CASSTGTGNQPQHF. CDR3 coding DNA: TGTGCCAGCAGCACTGGGACAGGGAATCAGCCCCAGCATTTT.

This chain uses TRBV7-9 with TRBJ1-2; D may be TRBD1 (6 bases). CDR3 length: 14 amino acids. Trimming cost V 5 bases and J 7 bases, with 17 bases left between them. Germline loops: CDR1 SEHNR, CDR2 FQNEAQ (reference sequence). The DNA for the CDR3 is TGTGCCAGCAGCCAAAGTATACAGGGACCTGGCTACACCTTC. Its protein is CASSQSIQGPGYTF.

The chain combines TRBV4-3 with TRBJ2-3, with 11 bases lining up with TRBD2. Trimming removed 0 bases from V and 0 bases from J; junction bases left unmatched: 2. This CDR3 is 17 amino acids long. Germline CDR1 and CDR2: LGHNA and YSLEER. The DNA of the CDR3 is TGCGCCAGCAGCCAAGATACTAGCGGGGGTAGCACAGATACGCAGTATTTT. Translated, it gives CASSQDTSGGSTDTQYF.

The chain joins TRBV5-1 to TRBJ2-3; 8 nucleotides line up with TRBD2. Germline assignment: CDR1 SGHRS and CDR2 YFSETQ. CDR3 length: 15 residues. V was pared by 2 bases and J by 6 bases, with 8 bases of the junction left unmatched. The chain's CDR3 is CASSLAGAPGDTQYF. The CDR3 DNA reads TGCGCCAGCAGCTTAGCGGGGGCCCCCGGGGATACGCAGTATTTT.

The V gene is TRBV28, the J gene TRBJ1-6; D might be TRBD1 (5 bases). The CDR3 covers 13 residues. Germline V gives CDR1 MDHEN, CDR2 SYDVKM. V dropped 7 bases and J dropped 15 bases, with 19 bases sitting between them. The CDR3 nucleotides are TGTGCCAGCACCGGAGGGGCGGGGACCCTCCTCCACTTT. It specifies CASTGGAGTLLHF.

V and J are TRBV5-1 and TRBJ2-7; TRBD1 aligns across 9 bases. The CDR3 loop spans 16 amino acids. The germline gives CDR1 SGHRS, CDR2 YFSETQ. The trim removed 0 bases at V and 0 bases at J, leaving 4 bases unmatched. CDR3 in amino acids: CASSLVTGGYSYEQYF. As DNA, the CDR3 is TGCGCCAGCAGCTTGGTAACAGGGGGCTACTCCTACGAGCAGTACTTC.

This clone was recorded a few times. The rearrangement links TRBV5-1 to TRBJ2-3; D unresolved. The germline V gene encodes CDR1 SGHRS and CDR2 YFSETQ. The CDR3 is 14 amino acids. Trimming left V 0 bases short and J 3 bases short, with 8 bases between. The DNA for the CDR3 is TGCGCCAGCAGCTTGGCCCTTACTACAGATACGCAGTATTTT. Translating gives CASSLALTTDTQYF.

The CDR3 sequence is CASRFSFRERTGELFF. The CDR3 DNA is TGTGCCAGCAGATTTAGCTTCCGCGAACGCACCGGGGAGCTGTTTTTT. This chain uses TRBV7-2 with TRBJ2-2; no firm D call. V dropped 6 bases and J dropped 4 bases, with 18 bases sitting between them. Germline CDR1 and CDR2: SGHTA and FQGNSA. The CDR3 consists of 16 residues.

The V and J genes are TRBV7-4 and TRBJ1-1; weak D call: TRBD1 (6 bases). The germline V and J ends were trimmed by 5 bases and 1 base, with 8 bases remaining between them. Per germline, CDR1 SGHVT and CDR2 SQSDAQ. CDR3 size: 13 residues. This CDR3 is CASSQQGNTEAFF. The CDR3 DNA follows: TGTGCCAGCAGCCAACAGGGGAACACTGAAGCTTTCTTT.

The chain uses TRBV7-8 and TRBJ1-6; tentative D call: TRBD1 (6 bases). Trimming stripped 5 bases from V and 9 bases from J, with 26 bases between. CDR1 is SGHVS and CDR2 is FQNEAQ in the germline V gene. The CDR3 consists of 18 residues. CDR3 DNA sequence: TGTGCCAGCAGCCGCAATCCCCCACAACAGGGAAGGATTTCACCCCTCCACTTT. Translating gives CASSRNPPQQGRISPLHF.

The genes are TRBV5-1 and TRBJ2-3; D is unresolved. Per the germline V gene, CDR1 is SGHRS and CDR2 is YFSETQ. The CDR3 extends over 15 amino acids. V gave up 0 bases and J gave up 6 bases, with 14 bases separating them. The CDR3 loop reads CASSLEAHARDTQYF. DNA of the CDR3: TGCGCCAGCAGCTTGGAGGCACATGCTAGGGATACGCAGTATTTT.

The chain joins TRBV9 to TRBJ2-1; TRBD2 matches at 10 bases. V was pared by 0 bases and J by 5 bases, with 5 bases of the junction left unmatched. The CDR3 covers 16 residues. Germline V lookup: CDR1 SGDLS, CDR2 YYNGEE. CDR3 nucleotides: TGTGCCAGCAGCGTAGTCCCTAGCGGGAGAAACAATGAGCAGTTCTTC. Amino acid sequence: CASSVVPSGRNNEQFF.